These T cell receptor beta chains were read from a single sample in a study of T-cell memory formation after mild COVID-19. A single record per CDR3 protein comes from TCRdb applying MiXCR to the 5' RACE reads. The sample consists of over 250,000 distinct CDR3 sequences, 15% to 20% of them appearing once. The source material was PBMCs or a T cell subset sorted from them (not recorded which). The origin of the receptors is a man younger than 35 who had mild COVID-19 (a few samples of this study predate the infection). Cell type and time point are not known. The CDR3 runs from the conserved cysteine through the conserved F or W. Each record gives: clone size, V gene, CDR3 protein. Clone size appears in some rows only: once, few, many, or a class for an expanded clone.

>once|TRBV5-1
CASSLATSGGNEQFF
>-|TRBV27
CASSFAGLRLEQYF
>many|TRBV27
CASSKGAGNIQYF
>few|TRBV29-1
CSVEDRGVMDTGELFF
>few|TRBV18
CASSPGADKFF
>few|TRBV6-4
CASSGAGTLNTGELFF
>few|TRBV20-1
CSARGLNLNTEAFF
>-|TRBV4-2
CASSQWTSGGSKTQYF
>few|TRBV7-2
CASSFNRGSAGSGYTF
>-|TRBV6-8
CASPTGGANTGELFF
>many|TRBV7-8
CASSPFGQGAIQPQHF
>few|TRBV7-9
CASSQPGLAGGGETQYF
>few|TRBV4-1
CASSQAGAYGYTF
>few|TRBV6-5
CASIESGGGRYTEAFF
>few|TRBV23-1
CASSQIGQVAAKNIQYF
>few|TRBV12-3/TRBV12-4
CASSLGQHTEAFF
>few|TRBV6-5
CASSYQAGVHPEQYF
>few|TRBV12-3/TRBV12-4
CASSSPGQGAIDTGELFF
>-|TRBV20-1
CSARRLAGDQETQYF
>-|TRBV7-9
CASYYAGHSPTDTQYF
>few|TRBV6-6
CASSYSQNLPSGYTF
>few|TRBV4-3
CASSQDLGYYEQYF
>few|TRBV28
CASSIPQGFSHYEQYF
>-|TRBV5-6
CASSLVGRGGETQYF
>few|TRBV3-1
CASSQSDTNTEAFF
>many|TRBV29-1
CSVGVASTDTQYF
>-|TRBV7-9
CASSPTGTGGSYNSPLHF
>few|TRBV6-1
CASSWVITGGANTGELFF
>many|TRBV5-1
CASRSGATEAFF
>-|TRBV18
CASSPSLAGGGYEQYF
>-|TRBV18
CASSPDQGNIQYF
>few|TRBV9
CASSTFSGTVNSPLHF
>-|TRBV2
CASSAGIIGYTF
>few|TRBV6-5
CASTPGLAKNIQYF
>-|TRBV6-5
CASSYSGTPGEKLFF
>-|TRBV2
CASSEGTGEHEQYF
>many|TRBV27
CASRLGQVGGYTF
>-|TRBV20-1
CSAGTAGGYGYTF
>-|TRBV6-5
CASSKGPPGEKLFF
>few|TRBV11-2
CASSLDSAVLSPLHF
>many|TRBV25-1
CASSESKGGEKLFF
>-|TRBV5-6
CASSSDSSGAQYF
>-|TRBV4-3
CASSQESRGANVLTF
>-|TRBV7-9
CASSLDRGMYTEAFF
>few|TRBV28
CASRPTVQETQYF
>-|TRBV5-1
CASRSGTPDFYGYTF
>few|TRBV27
CASSFRAGASNQPQHF
>-|TRBV12-3/TRBV12-4
CASSWGRYEQYF
>-|TRBV5-4
CASSRGGGLDNEQFF
>few|TRBV2
CASSVGPGQSTDTQYF
>few|TRBV20-1
CSARDPQGNTIYF